These T cell receptor beta chains were read from a single sample in a study of monozygotic twins with cystic fibrosis. Generated by immunoSEQ multiplex PCR, the TCRdb table keeps only in-frame clones and is missing some. The data show roughly 10,000 clones, approximately 99.4% seen once. The sample taken for sequencing was blood. Source of these receptors: a man aged 18 to 29 with cystic fibrosis. CDR3s include the opening cysteine and the closing phenylalanine or tryptophan. A D gene is named only where the DNA matches it firmly. Expanded clones are given a class, and other clones once, few, many or no size at all.

j_call,v_call,clone_size,d_call,cdr3_nt,cdr3_aa
TRBJ1-4,TRBV27,-,TRBD1,TGTGCCAGCAGCCAACCGGGACAGGGGTCTGAAAAACTGTTTTTT,CASSQPGQGSEKLFF
TRBJ2-7,TRBV5-4,-,-,TGTGCCAGCAGCCCAGGCAGCAACTACGAGCAGTACTTC,CASSPGSNYEQYF
TRBJ2-3,TRBV30,-,TRBD2,TGTGCCTGGAGTGGGCTAGCGGGGGGCACAGATACGCAGTATTTT,CAWSGLAGGTDTQYF
TRBJ1-2,TRBV10-2,-,-,TGCGCCAGCGGGGCGGGGGCTAATGGTGGCTACACCTTC,CASGAGANGGYTF
TRBJ2-7,TRBV14,-,TRBD2,TGTGCCAGCAGCCAAGACATCCTAGCGGGAGCCGAGCAGTACTTC,CASSQDILAGAEQYF
TRBJ2-5,TRBV18,-,TRBD1,TGTGCCAGCTCATCGGACAGGGCGGGCGAGACCCAGTACTTC,CASSSDRAGETQYF
TRBJ1-4,TRBV7-2,-,-,TGTGCCAGCAGCCCTCGGGGGGCAACTAATGAAAAACTGTTTTTT,CASSPRGATNEKLFF
TRBJ2-1,TRBV5-8,-,TRBD1,TGTGCCAGCCGCTTAAACAGGGGTGAGCAGTTCTTC,CASRLNRGEQFF
TRBJ2-7,TRBV6-5,-,-,TGTGCCAGCAGTGCCCCAGGCTCCGAGCAGTACTTC,CASSAPGSEQYF
TRBJ1-1,TRBV30,-,-,TGTGCCTGGAGGGTGAAGCAGAACACTGAAGCTTTCTTT,CAWRVKQNTEAFF
TRBJ1-1,TRBV25-1,-,-,TGTGCCAGCAGTGAATATCGGGACCCTAACACTGAAGCTTTCTTT,CASSEYRDPNTEAFF
TRBJ1-3,TRBV2,-,-,TGTGCCAGCAAGATTAACTCTGGAAACACCATATATTTT,CASKINSGNTIYF
TRBJ1-1,TRBV5-4,-,-,TGTGCCAGCAGCTTGGAAAGCGGGCCCCTCGCTTTCTTT,CASSLESGPLAFF
TRBJ2-1,TRBV19,-,-,TGTGCCAGTGCCGGGGGAGGACGGAACTCCTACAATGAGCAGTTCTTC,CASAGGGRNSYNEQFF
TRBJ2-3,TRBV7-2,-,TRBD2,TGTGCCAGCAGCTTAGCGAGACTAGCGGGGGCCCCAGGGACAGATACGCAGTATTTT,CASSLARLAGAPGTDTQYF
TRBJ1-2,TRBV7-9,-,TRBD1,TGTGCCAGCAGGGCCCTCCTTAGACAGGGGGTCCCGGCCACCTTC,CASRALLRQGVPATF
TRBJ1-5,TRBV30,-,TRBD1,TGTGCCTGGAGTGTATATAGGACAGGGGGCGATTATCATCAGCCCCAGCATTTT,CAWSVYRTGGDYHQPQHF
TRBJ1-2,TRBV4-1,-,-,TGCGCCAGCAGCCAAGATCAGTTCCTTACAGGGAACTATGGCTACACCTTC,CASSQDQFLTGNYGYTF
TRBJ1-5,TRBV11-1,once,-,TGTGCCAGCAGCTTAGATAGGGATCAGCCCCAGCATTTT,CASSLDRDQPQHF
TRBJ1-3,TRBV30,-,TRBD1,TGTGCCTGGCGGGACAGGGTTTTCTCTGGAAACACCATATATTTT,CAWRDRVFSGNTIYF
TRBJ1-1,TRBV7-9,-,-,TGTGCCAGCAGCTTAGCCCAAGTCGCTGAAGCTTTCTTT,CASSLAQVAEAFF
TRBJ2-7,TRBV5-1,-,TRBD1,TGCGCCAGCAGCCTGGACAGGGCCGAGCAGTACTTC,CASSLDRAEQYF
TRBJ2-3,TRBV6-4,once,-,TGTGCCAGCAGGGCAGGGGAAGGGGACCCCACAGATACGCAGTATTTT,CASRAGEGDPTDTQYF
TRBJ1-2,TRBV30,-,TRBD1,TGTGCCTCTTGGACAGGGGACTATGGCTACACCTTC,CASWTGDYGYTF
TRBJ1-1,TRBV7-2,-,-,TGTGCCAGCAGCTTAGTGAGGCTGAACACTGAAGCTTTCTTT,CASSLVRLNTEAFF
TRBJ2-3,TRBV27,-,TRBD1,TGTGCCAGCAGACCCCCGGGACAGAGCACAGATACGCAGTATTTT,CASRPPGQSTDTQYF
TRBJ2-1,TRBV5-5,-,-,TGTGCCAGCGGTTCAGGTGAGAGCTCCTACAATGAGCAGTTCTTC,CASGSGESSYNEQFF
TRBJ2-4,TRBV7-9,-,TRBD2,TGTGCCAGCAGCTTAGATTCTAGCGGGAACATTCAGTACTTC,CASSLDSSGNIQYF
TRBJ2-3,TRBV19,-,-,TGTGCCAGTAGTAGGAACCGGAACCCAGATACGCAGTATTTT,CASSRNRNPDTQYF
TRBJ1-1,TRBV9,-,-,TGTGCCAGCAGCGTCGTGCCGGGACTACGGGGCACTGAAGCTTTCTTT,CASSVVPGLRGTEAFF
TRBJ2-3,TRBV6-1,-,TRBD2,TGTGCCAGCAGTCAAGGATGGGCGGGAGGAACAGATACGCAGTATTTT,CASSQGWAGGTDTQYF
TRBJ2-2,TRBV6-5,-,-,TGTGCCAGCGGGGGGTCCGGGGAGCTGTTTTTT,CASGGSGELFF
TRBJ2-6,TRBV18,-,-,TGTGCCAGCTCACCACGGAGTCGGCCGTCAGGGATCTCTGGGGCCAACGTCCTGACTTTC,CASSPRSRPSGISGANVLTF
TRBJ1-1,TRBV6-1,-,TRBD1,TGTGCCAGCAGTGAAGCCCCGACAGGGGGCCTGGTCACTGAAGCTTTCTTT,CASSEAPTGGLVTEAFF
TRBJ2-1,TRBV5-5,-,TRBD2,TGTGCCAGCAGCATAGCGGGAGGGACCTACAATGAGCAGTTCTTC,CASSIAGGTYNEQFF
TRBJ2-3,TRBV6-1,once,-,TGTGCCGCCGGACAGCAGAGCACAGATACGCAGTATTTT,CAAGQQSTDTQYF
TRBJ2-1,TRBV5-1,-,TRBD2,TGCGCCAGCAGCTTGGTGCGACGGGAGCGGGACCGCTACAATGAGCAGTTCTTC,CASSLVRRERDRYNEQFF
TRBJ2-3,TRBV28,-,-,TGTGCCAGCAGTAATTTCGGGAGCACAGATACGCAGTATTTT,CASSNFGSTDTQYF
TRBJ2-7,TRBV5-1,-,-,TGCGCCAGCAGCTTGGTCCCCCGCGCGACACCCTCGGGGGAGCAGTACTTC,CASSLVPRATPSGEQYF
TRBJ2-6,TRBV6-4,-,-,TGTGCCAGCAGACAGGGTTCTGGGGCCAACGTCCTGACTTTC,CASRQGSGANVLTF
TRBJ1-4,TRBV30,-,-,TGTGCCTGGACCCGGCGGGCTAATGAAAAACTGTTTTTT,CAWTRRANEKLFF
TRBJ1-4,TRBV14,-,-,TGTGCCAGCAGCCTTAAGAAGACAACTAATGAAAAACTGTTTTTT,CASSLKKTTNEKLFF
TRBJ2-7,TRBV6-6,-,-,TGTGCCAGCAGTTACTCCGGCATTCCAGGGGAGCAGTACTTC,CASSYSGIPGEQYF
TRBJ2-7,TRBV6-5,-,-,TGTGCCAGCAGAGAAAGACAGGCCACCTACGAGCAGTACTTC,CASRERQATYEQYF
TRBJ2-7,TRBV7-9,-,TRBD2,TGTGCCAGCAGCTCCTCCGGGACTAGGCACGAGCAGTACTTC,CASSSSGTRHEQYF
TRBJ1-2,TRBV2,-,TRBD1,TGTGCCAGCAGTGCCGGGACAGGGAGCCTCTATGGCTACACCTTC,CASSAGTGSLYGYTF
TRBJ2-7,TRBV5-1,-,-,TGCGCCAGCAGCTTCCGGTCATCGGCCAACGAGCAGTACTTC,CASSFRSSANEQYF
TRBJ1-1,TRBV25-1,-,-,TGTGCCAGCAGTGAATATACAGGGATAAACACTGAAGCTTTCTTT,CASSEYTGINTEAFF
TRBJ1-3,TRBV6-6,-,TRBD1,TGTGCCAGCAGTTACCGACAGGGGGCGCCCGGAAACACCATATATTTT,CASSYRQGAPGNTIYF
TRBJ2-5,TRBV5-1,-,-,TGCGCCAGCAGCTTGGGACGTGGGGGGACCCAGTACTTC,CASSLGRGGTQYF
TRBJ2-7,TRBV28,-,-,TGTGCCAGCAGCCCCCTCTCCTACGAGCAGTACTTC,CASSPLSYEQYF
TRBJ2-1,TRBV14,-,TRBD2,TGTGCCAGCAGCCAAGAGTACACTAGCGGGAGGAAGGATGAGCAGTTCTTC,CASSQEYTSGRKDEQFF
TRBJ2-1,TRBV30,-,TRBD2,TGTGCCTGGAGTCCGGTAGGGAGGGCAATAGATGAGCAGTTCTTC,CAWSPVGRAIDEQFF
TRBJ2-6,TRBV14,-,-,TGTGCCAGCAGCCTACTGGGGACTTACCAATCTGGGGCCAACGTCCTGACTTTC,CASSLLGTYQSGANVLTF
TRBJ2-6,TRBV28,-,-,TGTGCCAGCAGGGCCGCCAGGGTCGGACTCTCTGGGGCCAACGTCCTGACTTTC,CASRAARVGLSGANVLTF
TRBJ2-7,TRBV5-1,-,TRBD2,TGCGCCAGCAGCTCCACTAGCGGGAGGGCCTACGAGCAGTACTTC,CASSSTSGRAYEQYF
TRBJ2-1,TRBV7-3,-,-,TGTGCCAGCAGCTTAATGGGGGGTAGTGAGCAGTTCTTC,CASSLMGGSEQFF
TRBJ2-7,TRBV4-2,-,-,TGTGCCAGCAGCCAGGACAGACCTTCTTCCTACGAGCAGTACTTC,CASSQDRPSSYEQYF
TRBJ1-3,TRBV7-8,-,TRBD1,TGTGCCAGCAGCAAGCGCACAGGGGACCCTGGAAACACCATATATTTT,CASSKRTGDPGNTIYF